The 21 T cell receptor beta chains below all came from one sample that was sequenced in a study of CD4 T cells in relation to SARS-CoV-2 and coronaviruses. Sequencing was performed with immunoSEQ multiplex PCR; in TCRdb, only in-frame clones are kept and a portion is missing. Of tens of thousands of clones in the sample, roughly 70% are singletons; the top ten hold about an eighth. The unexposed donors gave CD4+ T cells in about 2010-2019, prior to COVID-19. The cells were cultured for under twelve days before CD4+ T cells were isolated. Antigens of these TCRs are unknown. Sequencing input: CD4+ T cells from PBMCs, cultured in vitro. The origin of the receptors is a human donor in good health.

The chain combines TRBV4-1 with TRBJ2-4; either TRBD1 or TRBD2 may supply D (6 bases each). CDR1 MGHRA and CDR2 YSYEKL come from the germline V gene. The V and J ends lost 4 bases and 0 bases respectively, with 10 bases between them. CDR3 length: 15 residues. CDR3 loop: CASSLQGLAKNIQYF. The CDR3 region has the DNA TGCGCCAGCAGCCTACAGGGACTAGCCAAAAACATTCAGTACTTC.

This chain uses TRBV4-1 with TRBJ2-5; tentative D call: TRBD1 (6 bases). The V end was cut by 1 base, the J end by 5 bases, with 14 bases between. This CDR3 region has 15 residues. Germline loops: CDR1 MGHRA, CDR2 YSYEKL. The CDR3 loop is CASSQGRRGRETQYF. The CDR3 bases are TGCGCCAGCAGCCAAGGGCGCAGGGGCAGGGAGACCCAGTACTTC.

Notes on this clone: Other DNA sequences within the sample encode an identical CDR3. The genes are TRBV11-2 and TRBJ2-5; TRBD1 matches at 8 bases. The CDR3 sequence is 13 residues long. Trimming took 5 bases from V and 2 from J; bases not matched to a gene: 1. Germline loops: CDR1 SGHAT, CDR2 FQNNGV. In DNA form, the CDR3 reads TGTGCCAGCAGCCGGGACAGGCAAGAGACCCAGTACTTC. Amino acids: CASSRDRQETQYF.

This clone was recorded a few times. The CDR3 region has the DNA TGTGCCAGCAGCCAAGGGACCTTGTATAATTCACCCCTCCACTTT. This codes for CASSQGTLYNSPLHF. The rearrangement joins TRBV3-1 (or the pseudogene TRBV3-2) to TRBJ1-6; no definite D call. Germline values: CDR1 LGHDT, CDR2 YNNKEL (reference sequence). With 1 base removed from V and 4 bases from J, the gap between germline ends came to 8 bases. The length of the CDR3 is 15 residues.

The V gene is TRBV5-5, the J gene TRBJ1-4, with D possibly being TRBD1 (6 bases). V was pared by 4 bases and J by 7 bases, with 11 bases between. Germline assignment: CDR1 SGHKS and CDR2 YYEKEE (reference sequence). This CDR3 spans 13 amino acids. CDR3 DNA sequence: TGTGCCAGCAGCGGGGGGGCGTTTGAAAAACTGTTTTTT. As protein: CASSGGAFEKLFF.

V and J are TRBV7-3 and TRBJ2-2, with TRBD2 matching 13 bases. Germline-derived CDR1 and CDR2 are SGHTA and FQGTGA. Trimming at V came to 3 bases and at J to 3 bases, leaving 1 base not matched to a gene. CDR3 length equals 16 residues. The CDR3 here is CASSLGLAGYTGELFF. As DNA, the CDR3 is TGTGCCAGCAGCTTGGGACTAGCGGGATACACCGGGGAGCTGTTTTTT.

The chain has TRBV4-3 and TRBJ2-6, with D tentatively TRBD2 (6 bases). From germline, CDR1 is LGHNA and CDR2 YSLEER. This CDR3 region has 18 residues. V gave up 2 bases and J gave up 0 bases, with 14 bases separating them. CDR3 sequence: CASSQQSLGGSGANVLTF. CDR3 nucleotides: TGCGCCAGCAGCCAACAAAGTTTGGGAGGCTCTGGGGCCAACGTCCTGACTTTC.

The chain links TRBV10-1 to TRBJ1-1, with a weak D call TRBD1 (5 bases). Germline CDR1 and CDR2: WNHNN and SYGVQD (reference sequence). Trimming removed 8 bases from V and 1 base from J, with 11 bases in between. The CDR3 has 13 residues. CDR3 DNA: TGCGCCAGCCGTTCGACAGCGAACACTGAAGCTTTCTTT. The encoded protein is CASRSTANTEAFF.

This clone was found once. V and J are TRBV5-1 and TRBJ2-5; D is uncertain. V lost 1 base and J lost 2, with 12 bases in between. Germline CDR1 reads SGHRS; CDR2 reads YFSETQ. CDR3 length equals 15 residues. The CDR3, as DNA: TGCGCCAGCAGCTTGCTTGGGTCTAAACAAGAGACCCAGTACTTC. It yields the protein CASSLLGSKQETQYF.

As concerns this clone: The junction and the germline gene differ at one end; a read error may be behind it. The V and J genes are TRBV6-1 and TRBJ2-7; 16 positions agree with TRBD2. This CDR3 is built from 18 residues. Germline CDR1 MNHNS, CDR2 SASEGT. The CDR3 DNA sequence: TGTGCCAGCAGGGAAGTCCCGGGACTAGCGGGGGGGCCTGTCGAGCAGTACTTC. This sequence encodes CASREVPGLAGGPVEQYF.

This CDR3 is CASGLSGDASTDTQYF. The CDR3 DNA sequence: TGTGCCAGCGGGTTGTCGGGTGATGCTAGCACAGATACGCAGTATTTT. V and J are TRBV7-6 and TRBJ2-3; no definite D call. V was pared by 8 bases and J by 0 bases, with 18 bases between. CDR1 is SGHVS and CDR2 is FNYEAQ in the germline V gene. The CDR3 runs 16 residues.

The chain employs TRBV4-3 and TRBJ2-7, with D possibly being TRBD2 (7 bases). This CDR3 has 17 amino acids. Germline V gene lookup returns CDR1 LGHNA and CDR2 YSLEER. V lost 0 bases and J 2 bases, leaving 17 bases between the germline ends. The CDR3 region has the DNA TGCGCCAGCAGCCAAGATCTTCGGGGGGCGGGCCCCTACGAGCAGTACTTC. Its protein is CASSQDLRGAGPYEQYF.

The CDR3 spells CASSLRTSGTSYNEQFF. The CDR3 DNA is TGTGCCAGCAGCCTACGGACTAGCGGGACGTCCTACAATGAGCAGTTCTTC. The chain is built from TRBV6-2 or TRBV6-3 and TRBJ2-1; 12 bases align to TRBD2. Per the germline V gene, CDR1 is MNHEY and CDR2 is SVGEGT. Trimming cost V 6 bases and J 1 base; bases outside gene matches: 7. CDR3 length: 17 amino acids.

The chain links TRBV6-5 to TRBJ2-7, with a tentative D call TRBD1 (6 bases). Trimming took off 6 bases at V and 2 bases at J, with 14 bases between the two ends. Germline values: CDR1 MNHEY, CDR2 SVGAGI. CDR3 size: 14 residues. The CDR3 region has the DNA TGTGCCAGCAGCCCAGACAGGAGAGCCTACGAGCAGTACTTC. It is translated as CASSPDRRAYEQYF.

This clone was seen a handful of times. V is TRBV5-1 and J is TRBJ2-1; D is possibly TRBD2 (7 bases). V was pared by 4 bases and J by 8 bases, with 22 bases between. Germline V lookup: CDR1 SGHRS, CDR2 YFSETQ. CDR3 size: 16 residues. CDR3 protein: CASSPGAGAVIYEQFF. CDR3 DNA: TGCGCCAGCAGCCCGGGCGCGGGGGCCGTTATCTATGAGCAGTTCTTC. Full variable domain (remainder filled in from reference TRBV5-1 and TRBJ2-1): KAGVTQTPRYLIKTRGQQVTLSCSPISGHRSVSWYQQTPGQGLQFLFEYFSETQRNKGNFPGRFSGRQFSNSRSEMNVSTLELGDSALYLCASSPGAGAVIYEQFFGPGTRLTVL.

The V gene is TRBV7-2, the J gene TRBJ2-7, with D possibly matching TRBD1 (6 bases). The length of the CDR3 is 18 residues. CDR1 is SGHTA and CDR2 is FQGNSA in the germline V gene. Trimming removed 1 base at V and 4 bases at J, with 23 bases between. This chain's CDR3 is CASSLVGSAQGSYYEQYF. The DNA for the CDR3 is TGTGCCAGCAGCTTAGTCGGCTCGGCCCAGGGGAGTTATTACGAGCAGTACTTC.

The V call is TRBV13, the J call TRBJ2-1; D not certain. Germline V gene lookup returns CDR1 PRHDT and CDR2 FYEKMQ (reference sequence). Trimming took off 4 bases at V and 2 bases at J, with 0 bases between the two ends. The length of the CDR3 is 11 residues. Written as DNA, the CDR3 is TGTGCCAGCAGCTCCTACAATGAGCAGTTCTTC. Translating it yields CASSSYNEQFF. The variable domain in full, with the rest retrieved from reference TRBV13 and TRBJ2-1, is AAGVIQSPRHLIKEKRETATLKCYPIPRHDTVYWYQQGPGQDPQFLISFYEKMQSDKGSIPDRFSAQQFSDYHSELNMSSLELGDSALYFCASSSYNEQFFGPGTRLTVL.

V and J are TRBV7-2 and TRBJ2-2; D is uncertain. V gave up 5 bases and J gave up 0 bases, with 13 bases separating them. This CDR3 spans 16 amino acids. Per the germline V gene, CDR1 is SGHTA and CDR2 is FQGNSA. The CDR3 sequence: CASSILFGPNTGELFF. As DNA, the CDR3 is TGTGCCAGCAGCATTCTCTTCGGACCGAACACCGGGGAGCTGTTTTTT.

The chain couples TRBV6-6 to TRBJ2-1, with D possibly being TRBD2 (5 bases). Germline V CDR1 and CDR2: MNHNY, SVGAGI (reference sequence). V was clipped by 5 bases and J by 8 bases, with 10 bases between them. The length of the CDR3 is 12 residues. The CDR3 loop reads CASSKRRDEQFF. CDR3 coding DNA: TGTGCCAGCAGTAAAAGGCGGGATGAGCAGTTCTTC.

CDR3 in DNA: TGTGCCAGCAGGCCGGGACAGGGGGGATACGAGCAGTACTTC. It translates to CASRPGQGGYEQYF. The gene calls are TRBV6-5 and TRBJ2-7; 11 nucleotides match TRBD1. The germline V gene has CDR1 MNHEY and CDR2 SVGAGI. The length of the CDR3 is 14 residues. V shed 6 bases, J shed 4 bases, and the junction held 5 bases outside the gene matches.

The chain links TRBV9 to TRBJ2-1; D perhaps matches TRBD2 (7 bases). V was clipped by 0 bases and J by 5 bases, with 12 bases between them. The CDR3 spans 15 residues. The germline CDR1 and CDR2 sequences are SGDLS and YYNGEE. CDR3 in amino acids: CASSVAAGAHNEQFF. DNA of the CDR3: TGTGCCAGCAGCGTAGCGGCGGGGGCACACAATGAGCAGTTCTTC.